A single sample is the source of the 26 T cell receptor beta chains below, sequenced in a study of blood T cell repertoires in COVID-19. Assay: immunoSEQ multiplex PCR; the TCRdb copy retains only in-frame clones and omits some. The sample yields approximately 460,000 clones, 75% to 90% seen once. Material: peripheral blood. All receptors come from a man aged 18 to 35 with COVID-19, enrolled during active disease.

The genes are TRBV9 and TRBJ1-3; possible D gene TRBD1, 5 bases. This CDR3 comprises 15 residues. CDR1 SGDLS and CDR2 YYNGEE come from the germline V gene. The V gene lost 5 bases and the J gene lost 0 bases, with 12 bases spanning the gap. DNA of the CDR3: TGTGCCAGCAGTGCCAGCGGGGCCTCTGGAAACACCATATATTTT. This translates into CASSASGASGNTIYF.

The J gene is TRBJ2-7, the V gene TRBV30; 15 bases map to TRBD2. V shed 3 bases and J 7 bases; nucleotides not matched to a gene: 7. The V gene's germline CDR1 is GTSNPN and CDR2 SVGIG (reference sequence). This CDR3 contains 15 residues. In DNA, the CDR3 is TGTGCCTGGAGCCCGGGACTAGCGGGAGGAGGTGAGCAGTACTTC. The encoded protein is CAWSPGLAGGGEQYF.

This chain links TRBV5-1 with TRBJ2-5, with D unresolved. The germline V gene has CDR1 SGHRS and CDR2 YFSETQ. V lost 0 bases to trimming and J lost 2 bases, with 8 bases between them. The CDR3 extends over 14 amino acids. In nucleotides, the CDR3 is TGCGCCAGCAGCTTGGGGCGGAGACAAGAGACCCAGTACTTC. Translation gives CASSLGRRQETQYF.

The chain is built from TRBV19 and TRBJ2-1, with 8 bases identical to TRBD1. In germline, CDR1 is LNHDA, CDR2 SQIVND (reference sequence). The V and J ends lost 4 bases and 7 bases, in that order; junction bases with no gene match: 9. CDR3 length equals 15 residues. CDR3 residues: CASSTGDRGTNEQFF. The CDR3 nucleotides are TGTGCCAGTAGTACCGGAGACAGGGGTACGAATGAGCAGTTCTTC.

The chain uses TRBV2 and TRBJ2-7; D remains unclear. Germline CDR1 and CDR2: SNHLY and FYNNEI. This CDR3 contains 14 residues. The V end was cut by 3 bases, the J end by 3 bases, with 12 bases between. As DNA, the CDR3 is TGTGCCAGCAGTGAGAATCGAGACATCTACGAGCAGTACTTC. Its protein product is CASSENRDIYEQYF.

This chain uses TRBV5-4 with TRBJ1-2; tentatively, D is TRBD1 (5 bases). Trimming left V 4 bases short and J 4 bases short, with 14 bases between. The CDR3 covers 14 residues. CDR1 is SGHNT and CDR2 is YYREEE in the germline V gene (reference sequence). Here the CDR3 DNA reads TGTGCCAGCAGCCCCCGGGACTTGGGCTATGGCTACACCTTC. Protein product: CASSPRDLGYGYTF. Full variable domain (outside the CDR3, taken from reference TRBV5-4 and TRBJ1-2): ETGVTQSPTHLIKTRGQQVTLRCSSQSGHNTVSWYQQALGQGPQFIFQYYREEENGRGNFPPRFSGLQFPNYSSELNVNALELDDSALYLCASSPRDLGYGYTFGSGTRLTVV.

V is TRBV5-1 and J is TRBJ2-5; 7 nucleotides agree with TRBD2. Germline lookup yields CDR1 SGHRS and CDR2 YFSETQ. V was clipped by 0 bases and J by 3 bases; unmatched bases: 5. CDR3 length: 15 amino acids. The CDR3 spells CASSLGVTSKETQYF. In nucleotides, the CDR3 is TGCGCCAGCAGCTTGGGCGTGACTAGCAAAGAGACCCAGTACTTC.

This sequence joins TRBV6-1 and TRBJ2-2; 9 bases line up with TRBD2. The CDR3 consists of 17 residues. V lost 0 bases, J lost 4 bases, and 6 bases stayed unmatched. The V gene's germline CDR1 is MNHNS and CDR2 SASEGT. The CDR3 sequence: CASSEALAGEVTGELFF. The CDR3 region has the DNA TGTGCCAGCAGTGAAGCATTAGCGGGAGAGGTCACCGGGGAGCTGTTTTTT.

This sequence joins TRBV10-1 and TRBJ1-5; a possible D gene is TRBD1 (5 bases). Germline V lookup: CDR1 WNHNN, CDR2 SYGVQD (reference sequence). V was cut by 4 bases and J by 0 bases, with 13 bases left in between. There are 16 residues in the CDR3. The CDR3 region has the DNA TGCGCCAGCAGTGTGATGGGGCAGTATAGCAATCAGCCCCAGCATTTT. Translation: CASSVMGQYSNQPQHF.

V is TRBV2 and J is TRBJ2-3; 7 nucleotides align to TRBD1. After removal of 6 bases from V and 3 bases from J, the junction contained 12 bases not matched to a gene. Germline loops: CDR1 SNHLY, CDR2 FYNNEI. This CDR3 contains 16 residues. CDR3 in DNA: TGTGCCAGCAGCGGGGTTGGGACAGCTTCAACAGATACGCAGTATTTT. Protein sequence: CASSGVGTASTDTQYF.

The chain carries TRBV2 and TRBJ1-5, with D perhaps TRBD1 (6 bases). Germline V CDR1 and CDR2: SNHLY, FYNNEI. V was pared by 6 bases and J by 2 bases, with 14 bases between. This CDR3 comprises 15 residues. CDR3: CASRAGGGGNQPQHF. The CDR3, as DNA: TGTGCCAGCAGGGCCGGGGGGGGCGGCAATCAGCCCCAGCATTTT. Looking up the rest from reference TRBV2 and TRBJ1-5 gives the full variable domain: EPEVTQTPSHQVTQMGQEVILRCVPISNHLYFYWYRQILGQKVEFLVSFYNNEISEKSEIFDDQFSVERPDGSNFTLKIRSTKLEDSAMYFCASRAGGGGNQPQHFGDGTRLSIL.

The V gene is TRBV6-5, the J gene TRBJ1-3; TRBD1 might be the D (5 bases). CDR3 length: 14 residues. The germline V gene has CDR1 MNHEY and CDR2 SVGAGI. Trimming removed 7 bases from V and 2 bases from J, with 12 bases in between. The DNA for the CDR3 is TGTGCCAGCAAATTTGCCAGGGCTGGAAACACCATATATTTT. Translating gives CASKFARAGNTIYF.

J is TRBJ2-1 and V is TRBV6-5; D perhaps matches TRBD2 (5 bases). Trimming pared 7 bases from V and 4 bases from J, leaving 14 bases between. CDR1 MNHEY and CDR2 SVGAGI come from the germline V gene. This CDR3 region has 14 residues. The CDR3, as DNA: TGTGCCAGCAATACCAACGAGGGTTACAATGAGCAGTTCTTC. Its translation: CASNTNEGYNEQFF.

The rearrangement links TRBV18 to TRBJ1-2; TRBD1 might be the D (5 bases). V was trimmed by 4 bases and J by 7 bases, leaving 19 bases between them. Germline V gene lookup returns CDR1 KGHSH and CDR2 LQKENI. The CDR3 covers 15 residues. The CDR3 DNA reads as TGTGCCAGCTCACAAGATACAGGAAGATCGGCTGGCTACACCTTC. Protein: CASSQDTGRSAGYTF. The whole variable domain, remainder taken from reference TRBV18 and TRBJ1-2, is NAGVMQNPRHLVRRRGQEARLRCSPMKGHSHVYWYRQLPEEGLKFMVYLQKENIIDESGMPKERFSAEFPKEGPSILRIQQVVRGDSAAYFCASSQDTGRSAGYTFGSGTRLTVV.

The chain uses TRBV2 and TRBJ1-5; 7 bases map to TRBD1. The CDR3 has 17 residues. Per the germline V gene, CDR1 is SNHLY and CDR2 is FYNNEI. The junction had 16 bases not matched to a gene; V was cut back by 6 bases and J by 5 bases. The CDR3 DNA is TGTGCCAGCAGCCCACGAACAACCGGGACAGCGGATCAGCCCCAGCATTTT. Amino acids: CASSPRTTGTADQPQHF. The entire variable domain, with the rest obtained from reference TRBV2 and TRBJ1-5, is as follows: EPEVTQTPSHQVTQMGQEVILRCVPISNHLYFYWYRQILGQKVEFLVSFYNNEISEKSEIFDDQFSVERPDGSNFTLKIRSTKLEDSAMYFCASSPRTTGTADQPQHFGDGTRLSIL.

The genes are TRBV19 and TRBJ1-1; 7 bases match TRBD1. V dropped 4 bases and J dropped 3; count of bases not matched to a gene: 8. CDR1 and CDR2 (germline): LNHDA, SQIVND (reference sequence). The CDR3 has 15 residues. CDR3 coding DNA: TGTGCCAGTAGTACCCCCCCCGACAGGGACACTGAAGCTTTCTTT. Translation: CASSTPPDRDTEAFF. Drawing the rest from reference TRBV19 and TRBJ1-1, the complete variable domain is DGGITQSPKYLFRKEGQNVTLSCEQNLNHDAMYWYRQDPGQGLRLIYYSQIVNDFQKGDIAEGYSVSREKKESFPLTVTSAQKNPTAFYLCASSTPPDRDTEAFFGQGTRLTVV.

This chain's CDR3 is CASSLGDSLRRQETQYF. CDR3 DNA: TGTGCCAGCAGCTTGGGGGACTCCCTCCGGAGGCAAGAGACCCAGTACTTC. V gene TRBV7-6 combines with J gene TRBJ2-5; possible D gene TRBD2, 6 bases. Per the germline V gene, CDR1 is SGHVS and CDR2 is FNYEAQ. The CDR3 totals 17 residues. Trimming removed 3 bases from V and 2 bases from J, with 19 bases in between.

The chain couples TRBV27 to TRBJ2-7; 8 bases match TRBD2. Trimming at V came to 5 bases and at J to 6 bases, leaving 9 bases not matched to a gene. Germline V CDR1 and CDR2: MNHEY, SMNVEV (reference sequence). The CDR3 length is 14 residues. The DNA for the CDR3 is TGTGCCAGCAGTCCCTCCCCGACTAGCGTCGAGCAGTACTTC. Its protein is CASSPSPTSVEQYF.

The chain links TRBV11-2 to TRBJ1-1, with D possibly being TRBD1 (5 bases). V gave up 2 bases and J gave up 7 bases, with 5 bases separating them. Germline loops: CDR1 SGHAT, CDR2 FQNNGV. This CDR3 is 11 amino acids long. The CDR3 DNA reads TGTGCCAGCAGCTTAAGGGGTGAAGCTTTCTTT. Translation: CASSLRGEAFF. Filled out from reference TRBV11-2 and TRBJ1-1, the complete variable domain reads EAGVAQSPRYKIIEKRQSVAFWCNPISGHATLYWYQQILGQGPKLLIQFQNNGVVDDSQLPKDRFSAERLKGVDSTLKIQPAKLEDSAVYLCASSLRGEAFFGQGTRLTVV.

The chain carries TRBV25-1 and TRBJ1-2; D not certain. Germline V gene data show CDR1 as MGHDK and CDR2 as SYGVNS. There are 16 residues in the CDR3. V was shortened by 5 bases and J by 4 bases, with 20 bases between the two germline ends. As DNA, the CDR3 is TGTGCCAGCAGTCCTCCCGGAGGGAGAGCTTCCTATGGCTACACCTTC. This translates into CASSPPGGRASYGYTF.

This clone was counted only a few times. V gene TRBV5-4 combines with J gene TRBJ2-7, with D possibly being TRBD1 (5 bases). CDR1 is SGHNT and CDR2 is YYREEE in the germline V gene (reference sequence). The V end lost 4 bases, the J end lost 5 bases, and 10 bases lay between the germline ends. CDR3 size: 12 residues. The CDR3 coding sequence is TGTGCCAGCAGCGGCCAGGGCCACGAGCAGTACTTC. Its translation is CASSGQGHEQYF. Using reference TRBV5-4 and TRBJ2-7 for the parts outside the CDR3, the full variable domain is ETGVTQSPTHLIKTRGQQVTLRCSSQSGHNTVSWYQQALGQGPQFIFQYYREEENGRGNFPPRFSGLQFPNYSSELNVNALELDDSALYLCASSGQGHEQYFGPGTRLTVT.

The chain recombines TRBV27 with TRBJ1-4; possibly TRBD1 for D (5 bases). With 5 bases removed from V and 7 bases from J, the gap between germline ends came to 14 bases. The CDR3 spans 14 residues. Germline V gene data show CDR1 as MNHEY and CDR2 as SMNVEV (reference sequence). In nucleotides, the CDR3 is TGTGCCAGCAGTGATTATGGGACTGGTGAAAAACTGTTTTTT. As protein: CASSDYGTGEKLFF.

This chain uses TRBV19 with TRBJ2-1; 10 bases line up with TRBD2. There are 15 residues in the CDR3. The V gene's germline CDR1 is LNHDA and CDR2 SQIVND (reference sequence). V dropped 5 bases and J dropped 4; count of bases not matched to a gene: 5. The DNA of the CDR3 is TGTGCCAGTAGTCTAGCGGGAGAGGGATACAATGAGCAGTTCTTC. Its translation: CASSLAGEGYNEQFF.

The V and J genes are TRBV7-9 and TRBJ1-2, with TRBD1 matching over 7 bases. Trimming cost V 3 bases and J 8 bases; bases outside gene matches: 12. Germline CDR1 reads SEHNR; CDR2 reads FQNEAQ (reference sequence). This CDR3 region has 15 residues. CDR3: CASSFVGQGGLGYTF. Written as DNA, the CDR3 is TGTGCCAGCAGCTTCGTGGGGCAGGGGGGCTTGGGCTACACCTTC.

The rearrangement uses TRBV29-1 and TRBJ2-1, with unresolved D. The CDR3 sequence is 10 residues long. Germline-derived CDR1 and CDR2 are SQVTM and ANQGSEA. Trimming pared 5 bases from V and 9 bases from J, leaving 8 bases between. As DNA, the CDR3 is TGCAGCGTTTCGTTCGTTGAGCAGTTCTTC. It codes for CSVSFVEQFF.

This clone was counted once. CDR3 residues: CSVSTGRATDTQYF. The DNA for the CDR3 is TGCAGCGTGTCGACGGGCAGGGCCACAGATACGCAGTATTTT. The chain links TRBV29-1 to TRBJ2-3; TRBD1 might be the D (5 bases). Trimming shortened V by 6 bases and J by 2 bases, and 15 bases separated the two germline ends. This CDR3 comprises 14 residues. Germline V gives CDR1 SQVTM, CDR2 ANQGSEA.